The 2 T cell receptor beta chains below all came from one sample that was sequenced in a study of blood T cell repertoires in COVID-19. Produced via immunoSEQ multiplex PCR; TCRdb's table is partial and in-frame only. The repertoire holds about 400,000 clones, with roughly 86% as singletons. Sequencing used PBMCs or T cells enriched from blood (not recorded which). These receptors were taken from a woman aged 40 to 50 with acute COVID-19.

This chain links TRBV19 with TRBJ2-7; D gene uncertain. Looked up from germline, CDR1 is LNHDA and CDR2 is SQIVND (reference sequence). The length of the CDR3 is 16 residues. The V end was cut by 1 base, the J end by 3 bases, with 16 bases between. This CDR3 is CASSIVICGPVYEQYF. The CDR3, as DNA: TGTGCCAGTAGTATAGTCATATGTGGCCCCGTCTACGAGCAGTACTTC.

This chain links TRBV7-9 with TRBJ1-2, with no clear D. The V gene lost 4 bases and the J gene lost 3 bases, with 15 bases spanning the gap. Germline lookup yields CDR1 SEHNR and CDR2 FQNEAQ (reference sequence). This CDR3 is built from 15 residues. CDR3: CASSSWGAFDYGYTF. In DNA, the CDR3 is TGTGCCAGCAGCTCATGGGGAGCTTTTGACTATGGCTACACCTTC.